This is a list of T cell receptor beta chains from one sample in a study of shared clonotypes between healthy human individuals. The data were produced by immunoSEQ multiplex PCR, yet TCRdb's version contains in-frame clones alone and is incomplete. This sample has roughly 650,000 clones, with around 96% found just once. Sequenced: naive CD8+ T cells sorted from blood. The source of these receptors is a woman aged 25-40 years in good health. CDR3s include the opening cysteine and the closing phenylalanine or tryptophan. D genes are given only for firm matches. Rows give clone size only sometimes, using once, few, many, or a class for an expanded clone.

CDR3 DNA | CDR3 protein | V gene | D gene | J gene | clone size
TGCGCCAGCAGGGAGCCCGGGACAGGTGGTGAAAAACTGTTTTTT | CASREPGTGGEKLFF | TRBV10-1 | TRBD1 | TRBJ1-4 | .
TGTGCCAGCAGTGACGGACTTCTCTACGAGCAGTACTTC | CASSDGLLYEQYF | TRBV6-1 | . | TRBJ2-7 | .
TGTGCAAGTCGCTTAGGGGACAGGGATCAGCCCCAGCATTTT | CASRLGDRDQPQHF | TRBV12-2 | . | TRBJ1-5 | .
TGTGCCAGCAGTTACTCGCTACTAGGCACTTACGAGCAGTACTTC | CASSYSLLGTYEQYF | TRBV6-5 | . | TRBJ2-7 | .
TGTGCCAGCAGCCCCTGGCGGGAGCATGAGCAGTTCTTC | CASSPWREHEQFF | TRBV7-8 | TRBD2 | TRBJ2-1 | once
TGTGCCAGTAGTCGCTGGGGGTGGGGGATGGAGACCCAGTACTTC | CASSRWGWGMETQYF | TRBV19 | . | TRBJ2-5 | .
TGTGCCAGCTCAGAGGAATCAGTGGGATCCTACGAGCAGTACTTC | CASSEESVGSYEQYF | TRBV18 | . | TRBJ2-7 | .
TGTGCCAGCAGCCCACTAGCGGGAGCCGAGCAGTACTTC | CASSPLAGAEQYF | TRBV28 | TRBD2 | TRBJ2-7 | .
TGTGCCAGCAGTTACGAGCGGGAGGCCGGGGAGCTGTTTTTT | CASSYEREAGELFF | TRBV28 | TRBD2 | TRBJ2-2 | .
TGTGCCAGCAGTTACCTGATTGGGGTGGGCACTGAAGCTTTCTTT | CASSYLIGVGTEAFF | TRBV6-5 | . | TRBJ1-1 | .
TGTGCCAGCAGTTTCTGGGCGGGGCACAATGAGCAGTTCTTC | CASSFWAGHNEQFF | TRBV27 | . | TRBJ2-1 | .
TGTGCCAGCACTCGGACACGTGGCAATCAGCCCCAGCATTTT | CASTRTRGNQPQHF | TRBV28 | . | TRBJ1-5 | .
TGCAGCGTAGCTCCGAACACTGAAGCTTTCTTT | CSVAPNTEAFF | TRBV29-1 | . | TRBJ1-1 | .
TGTGCCAGCAGTCGGACTAGCGGGCCCTACAATGAGCAGTTCTTC | CASSRTSGPYNEQFF | TRBV27 | TRBD2 | TRBJ2-1 | .
TGTGCCAGCAGCTACGACAGGCAAAACTACAATGAGCAGTTCTTC | CASSYDRQNYNEQFF | TRBV6-9 | . | TRBJ2-1 | .
TGTGCCAGCAGTGATAGCGGGAGCTTAATTGGCAGCTCCTACGAGCAGTACTTC | CASSDSGSLIGSSYEQYF | TRBV28 | TRBD2 | TRBJ2-7 | once
TGTGCCAGCAGTCTAGCGGGATTCGTCGGGGAGCTGTTTTTT | CASSLAGFVGELFF | TRBV27 | TRBD2 | TRBJ2-2 | .
TGTGCCAGCAGTTTTGGGATAGGAGAGACCCAGTACTTC | CASSFGIGETQYF | TRBV27 | . | TRBJ2-5 | .
TGTGCCAGCAATACATGGGGGGAGGGCCCGGATACGCAGTATTTT | CASNTWGEGPDTQYF | TRBV7-2 | TRBD2 | TRBJ2-3 | .
TGTGCCAGCACAACTTCCGACGGTCATGATACGCAGTATTTT | CASTTSDGHDTQYF | TRBV6-5 | . | TRBJ2-3 | .
TGTGCCAGCAGCTTCCCAGGTATAGCCACAGATACGCAGTATTTT | CASSFPGIATDTQYF | TRBV5-8 | . | TRBJ2-3 | .
TGTGCCAGCAGCGTAGCCGGGGAGGGGAAAAGCGAGCAGTACTTC | CASSVAGEGKSEQYF | TRBV9 | TRBD2 | TRBJ2-7 | .
TGTGCCAGCAGCTTAGTATCTTACCAAGAGACCCAGTACTTC | CASSLVSYQETQYF | TRBV7-3 | . | TRBJ2-5 | .
TGTGCCAGCAACTGGGAGAATAGCTCCTACGAGCAGTACTTC | CASNWENSSYEQYF | TRBV5-5 | . | TRBJ2-7 | .
TGTGCCAGCTCGTCTAGCATGGGGGGCTACGAGCAGTACTTC | CASSSSMGGYEQYF | TRBV13 | . | TRBJ2-7 | .
TGCGCCAGCAGCTTGGCTGGACGGGACCAAGAGACCCAGTACTTC | CASSLAGRDQETQYF | TRBV5-1 | . | TRBJ2-5 | .
TGTGCCAGCAGTGAAGTGATGTCCACTGAAGCTTTCTTT | CASSEVMSTEAFF | TRBV2 | . | TRBJ1-1 | .
TGTGCCGTAAACGGGGGAGACCTTAGCAATCAGCCCCAGCATTTT | CAVNGGDLSNQPQHF | TRBV2 | . | TRBJ1-5 | .
TGTGCCAGCAGTGAAATGGGACTAGCGGCAGAGATCTACAATGAGCAGTTCTTC | CASSEMGLAAEIYNEQFF | TRBV2 | TRBD2 | TRBJ2-1 | .
TGTGCCAGCACTTTGACCAGCGGGAGCAGTGGTTCCTACAATGAGCAGTTCTTC | CASTLTSGSSGSYNEQFF | TRBV7-9 | TRBD2 | TRBJ2-1 | .
TGTGCCAGTAGTATAGATGTGACCCAGTACCAAGAGACCCAGTACTTC | CASSIDVTQYQETQYF | TRBV19 | . | TRBJ2-5 | .
TGTGCCAGCAGTCCTTCGGGACTAGCGGGATTGGACGAGCAGTACTTC | CASSPSGLAGLDEQYF | TRBV27 | TRBD2 | TRBJ2-7 | .
TGTGCCAGTAGGGAAGGGTGGGTTGATCAGCCCCAGCATTTT | CASREGWVDQPQHF | TRBV19 | . | TRBJ1-5 | once
TGCGCCAGCAGCCAAGAGAATATAAATGAGCAGTTCTTC | CASSQENINEQFF | TRBV4-1 | . | TRBJ2-1 | .
TGTGCCAGCAGCCCAGGGGGGACAGATACGCAGTATTTT | CASSPGGTDTQYF | TRBV5-6 | . | TRBJ2-3 | .
TGTGCCAGCAGCCTCGTGGGATATACGCAGTATTTT | CASSLVGYTQYF | TRBV28 | . | TRBJ2-3 | .
TGTGCCAGCAGCTCCCCACAACCTATAGCGGGAGGGCCATCAGATACGCAGTATTTT | CASSSPQPIAGGPSDTQYF | TRBV7-8 | TRBD2 | TRBJ2-3 | .